The entry below describes one TCR beta chain. This CDR3 is built from 15 residues. Germline V gene lookup returns CDR1 KGHSH and CDR2 LQKENI. The germline V and J ends were trimmed by 0 bases and 4 bases, with 11 bases remaining between them. This sample stems from a study of control samples from healthy donors and cancer patients. Some clones are missing from TCRdb's copy, which holds only in-frame ones; the method was immunoSEQ multiplex PCR. The sample records tens of thousands of clones, 87% being singletons. The J gene is TRBJ2-3, the V gene TRBV18; no firm D call. The sequence came from a woman aged 45 to 65 in good health. The sequenced sample was blood. DNA for the CDR3: TGTGCCAGCTCACCACCTTCTAGGGCCGCAGATACGCAGTATTTT. Translated, it gives CASSPPSRAADTQYF.